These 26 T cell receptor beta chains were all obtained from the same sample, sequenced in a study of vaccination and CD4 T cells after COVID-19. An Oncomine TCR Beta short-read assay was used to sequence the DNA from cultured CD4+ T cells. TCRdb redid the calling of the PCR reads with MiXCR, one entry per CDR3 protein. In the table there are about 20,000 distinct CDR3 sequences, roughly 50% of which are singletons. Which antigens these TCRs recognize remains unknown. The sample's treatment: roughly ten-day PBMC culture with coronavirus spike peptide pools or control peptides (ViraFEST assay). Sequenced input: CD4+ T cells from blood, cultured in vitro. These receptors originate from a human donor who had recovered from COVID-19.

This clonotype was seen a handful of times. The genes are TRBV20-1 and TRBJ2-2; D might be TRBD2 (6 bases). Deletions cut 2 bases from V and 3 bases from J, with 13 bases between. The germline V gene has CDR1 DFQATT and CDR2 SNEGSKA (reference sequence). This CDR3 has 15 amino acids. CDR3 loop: CSARIGASDTGELFF. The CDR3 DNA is TGCAGTGCTAGAATCGGAGCTAGCGACACCGGGGAGCTGTTTTTT.

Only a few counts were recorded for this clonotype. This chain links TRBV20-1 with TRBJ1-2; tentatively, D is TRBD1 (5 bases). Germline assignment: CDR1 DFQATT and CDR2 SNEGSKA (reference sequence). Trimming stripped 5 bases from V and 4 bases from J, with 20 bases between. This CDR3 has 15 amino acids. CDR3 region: CSAYATRQSRYGYTF. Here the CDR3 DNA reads TGCAGTGCTTACGCTACCCGACAGAGCCGCTATGGCTACACCTTC.

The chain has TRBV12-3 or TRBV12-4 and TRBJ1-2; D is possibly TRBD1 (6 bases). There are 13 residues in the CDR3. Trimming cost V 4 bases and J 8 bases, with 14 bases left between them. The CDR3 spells CASSWDPGDGYTF. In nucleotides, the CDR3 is TGTGCCAGCAGTTGGGACCCAGGGGACGGCTACACCTTC.

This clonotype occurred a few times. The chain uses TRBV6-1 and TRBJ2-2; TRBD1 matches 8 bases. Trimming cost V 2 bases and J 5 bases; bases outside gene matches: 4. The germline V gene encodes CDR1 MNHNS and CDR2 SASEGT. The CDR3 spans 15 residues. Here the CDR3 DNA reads TGTGCCAGCAGTGAAATCAGGGGGCAAACCGGGGAGCTGTTTTTT. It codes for CASSEIRGQTGELFF.

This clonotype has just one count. The CDR3 reads CATSDPGTRVGDTQYF. DNA for the CDR3: TGTGCCACCAGTGATCCAGGGACTAGGGTGGGGGATACGCAGTATTTT. The chain has TRBV24-1 and TRBJ2-3; 8 bases match TRBD2. Unmatched junction bases numbered 10, after V lost 3 bases and J lost 6 bases. This CDR3 is 16 amino acids long. CDR1 is KGHDR and CDR2 is SFDVKD in the germline V gene.

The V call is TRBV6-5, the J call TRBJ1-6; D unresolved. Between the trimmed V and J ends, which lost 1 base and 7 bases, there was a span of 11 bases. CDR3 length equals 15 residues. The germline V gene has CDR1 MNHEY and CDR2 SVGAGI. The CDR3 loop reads CASSYLGRGNSPLHF. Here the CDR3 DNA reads TGTGCCAGCAGTTACTTGGGTCGAGGGAATTCACCCCTCCACTTT.

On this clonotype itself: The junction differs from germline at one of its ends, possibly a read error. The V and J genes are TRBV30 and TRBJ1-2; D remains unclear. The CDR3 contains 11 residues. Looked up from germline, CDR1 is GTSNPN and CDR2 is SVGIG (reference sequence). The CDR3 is CVWSRTRGYTF. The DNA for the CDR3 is TGTGTCTGGAGCAGGACGAGGGGCTACACCTTC.

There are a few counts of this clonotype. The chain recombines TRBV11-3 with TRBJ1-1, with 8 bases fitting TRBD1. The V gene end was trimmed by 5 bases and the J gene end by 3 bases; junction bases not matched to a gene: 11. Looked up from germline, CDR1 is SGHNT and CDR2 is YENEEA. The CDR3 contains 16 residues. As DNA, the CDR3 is TGTGCCAGCAGCCCTACCACGACAGGGGAGGACACTGAAGCTTTCTTT. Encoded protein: CASSPTTTGEDTEAFF.

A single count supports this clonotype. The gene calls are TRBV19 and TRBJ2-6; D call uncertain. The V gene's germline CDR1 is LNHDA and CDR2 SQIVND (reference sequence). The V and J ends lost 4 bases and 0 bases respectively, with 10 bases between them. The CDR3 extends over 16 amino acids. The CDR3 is CASSTGVVSGANVLTF. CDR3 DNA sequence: TGTGCCAGTAGTACCGGTGTGGTCTCTGGGGCCAACGTCCTGACTTTC.

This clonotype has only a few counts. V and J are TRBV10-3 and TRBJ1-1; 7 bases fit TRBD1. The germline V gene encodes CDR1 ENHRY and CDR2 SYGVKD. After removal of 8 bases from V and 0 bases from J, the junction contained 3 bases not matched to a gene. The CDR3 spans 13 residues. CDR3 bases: TGTGCCATCGGAGGGACAGTGAACACTGAAGCTTTCTTT. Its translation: CAIGGTVNTEAFF.

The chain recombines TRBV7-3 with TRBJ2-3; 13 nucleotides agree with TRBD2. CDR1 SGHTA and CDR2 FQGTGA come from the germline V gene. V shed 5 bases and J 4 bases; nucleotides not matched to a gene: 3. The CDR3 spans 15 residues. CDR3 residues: CASSPTSGRPDTQYF. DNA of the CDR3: TGTGCCAGCAGCCCGACTAGCGGGAGGCCAGATACGCAGTATTTT.

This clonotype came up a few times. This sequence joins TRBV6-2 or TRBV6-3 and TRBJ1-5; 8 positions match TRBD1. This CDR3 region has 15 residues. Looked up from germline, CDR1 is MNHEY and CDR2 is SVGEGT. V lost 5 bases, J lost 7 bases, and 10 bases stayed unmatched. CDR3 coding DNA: TGTGCCAGCAGTGTGGACAGGGTCGTACGCCAGCCCCAGCATTTT. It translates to CASSVDRVVRQPQHF.

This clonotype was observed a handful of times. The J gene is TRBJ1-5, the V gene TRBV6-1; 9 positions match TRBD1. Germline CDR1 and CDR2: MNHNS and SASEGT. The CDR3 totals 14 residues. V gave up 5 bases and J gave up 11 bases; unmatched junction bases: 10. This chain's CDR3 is CASSLQATGGSQHF. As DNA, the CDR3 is TGTGCCAGCAGTCTTCAGGCAACAGGGGGCTCCCAGCATTTT.

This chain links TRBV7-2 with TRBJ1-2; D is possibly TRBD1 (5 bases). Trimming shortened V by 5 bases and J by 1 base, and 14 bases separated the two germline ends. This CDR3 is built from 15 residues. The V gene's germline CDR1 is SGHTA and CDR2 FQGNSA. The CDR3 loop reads CASSPGQGLNYGYTF. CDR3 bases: TGTGCCAGCAGCCCTGGTCAGGGTCTTAACTATGGCTACACCTTC.

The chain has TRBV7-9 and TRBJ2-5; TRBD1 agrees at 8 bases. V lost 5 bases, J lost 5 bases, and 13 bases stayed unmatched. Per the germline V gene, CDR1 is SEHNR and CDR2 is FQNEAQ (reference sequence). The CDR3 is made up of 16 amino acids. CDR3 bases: TGTGCCAGCAGCCCAGGTTGGGCAGGGGGCCAGGAGACCCAGTACTTC. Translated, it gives CASSPGWAGGQETQYF.

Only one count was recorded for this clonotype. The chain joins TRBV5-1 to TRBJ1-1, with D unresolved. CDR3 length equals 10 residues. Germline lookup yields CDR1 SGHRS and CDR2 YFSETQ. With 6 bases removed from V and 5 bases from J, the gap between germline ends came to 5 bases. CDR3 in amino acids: CASTGTEAFF. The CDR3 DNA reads TGCGCCAGCACGGGGACTGAAGCTTTCTTT.

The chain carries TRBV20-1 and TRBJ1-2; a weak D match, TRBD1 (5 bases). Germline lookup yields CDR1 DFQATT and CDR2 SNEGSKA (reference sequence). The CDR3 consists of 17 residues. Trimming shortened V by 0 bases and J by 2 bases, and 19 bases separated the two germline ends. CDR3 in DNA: TGCAGTGCTAGAGATTACAACAGGATATCTGTAAACTATGGCTACACCTTC. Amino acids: CSARDYNRISVNYGYTF.

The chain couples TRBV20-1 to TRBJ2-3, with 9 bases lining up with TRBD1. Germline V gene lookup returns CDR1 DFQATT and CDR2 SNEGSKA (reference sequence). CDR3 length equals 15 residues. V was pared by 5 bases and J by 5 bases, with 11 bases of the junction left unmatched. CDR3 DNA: TGCAGTGCTCTGACAGGGGGTGATAGAAGAGATACGCAGTATTTT. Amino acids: CSALTGGDRRDTQYF.

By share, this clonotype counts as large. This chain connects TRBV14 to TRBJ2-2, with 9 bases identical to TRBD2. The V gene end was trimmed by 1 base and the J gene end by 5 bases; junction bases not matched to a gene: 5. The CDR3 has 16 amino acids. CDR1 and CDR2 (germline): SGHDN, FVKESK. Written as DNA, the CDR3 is TGTGCCAGCAGCCAAGGGACTAGCGCACTTACCGGGGAGCTGTTTTTT. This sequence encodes CASSQGTSALTGELFF.

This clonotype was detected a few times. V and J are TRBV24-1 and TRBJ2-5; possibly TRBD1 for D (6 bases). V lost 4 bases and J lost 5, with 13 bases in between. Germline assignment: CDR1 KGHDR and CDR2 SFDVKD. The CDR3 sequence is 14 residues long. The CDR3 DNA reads TGTGCCACCAGTGACCCCACAGGGATGGAGACCCAGTACTTC. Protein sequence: CATSDPTGMETQYF.

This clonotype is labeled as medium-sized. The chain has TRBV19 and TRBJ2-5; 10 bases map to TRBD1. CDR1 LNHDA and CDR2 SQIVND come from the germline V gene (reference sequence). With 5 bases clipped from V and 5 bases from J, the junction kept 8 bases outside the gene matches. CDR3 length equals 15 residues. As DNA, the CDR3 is TGTGCCAGTAGTGGATGGACAGGGGGTATGGAGACCCAGTACTTC. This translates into CASSGWTGGMETQYF.

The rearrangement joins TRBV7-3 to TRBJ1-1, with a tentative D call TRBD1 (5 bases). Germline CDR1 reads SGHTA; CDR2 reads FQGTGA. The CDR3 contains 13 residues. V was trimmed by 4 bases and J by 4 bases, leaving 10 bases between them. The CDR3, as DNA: TGTGCCAGCAGCTCTTTTGGGGGCACTGAAGCTTTCTTT. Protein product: CASSSFGGTEAFF.

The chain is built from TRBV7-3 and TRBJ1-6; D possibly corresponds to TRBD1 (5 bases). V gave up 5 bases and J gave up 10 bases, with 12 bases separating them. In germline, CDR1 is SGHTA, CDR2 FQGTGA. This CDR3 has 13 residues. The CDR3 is CASSDQEGSPLHF. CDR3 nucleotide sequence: TGTGCCAGCAGCGACCAGGAGGGGTCACCCCTCCACTTT.

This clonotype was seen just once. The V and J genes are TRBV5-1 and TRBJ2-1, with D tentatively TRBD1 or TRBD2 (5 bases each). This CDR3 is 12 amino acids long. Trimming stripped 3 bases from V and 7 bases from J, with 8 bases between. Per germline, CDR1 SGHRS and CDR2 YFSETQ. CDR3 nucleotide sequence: TGCGCCAGCAGCTCGAGGGGAAATGAGCAGTTCTTC. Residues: CASSSRGNEQFF. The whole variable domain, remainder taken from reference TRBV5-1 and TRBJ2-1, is KAGVTQTPRYLIKTRGQQVTLSCSPISGHRSVSWYQQTPGQGLQFLFEYFSETQRNKGNFPGRFSGRQFSNSRSEMNVSTLELGDSALYLCASSSRGNEQFFGPGTRLTVL.

The CDR3 DNA follows: TGTGCCAGCTCACCACGGATGGAGGGAGGCACTGAAGCTTTCTTT. Residues: CASSPRMEGGTEAFF. The rearrangement uses TRBV18 and TRBJ1-1, with unresolved D. Trimming took 1 base from V and 4 from J, leaving 13 bases between them. This CDR3 spans 15 amino acids. Per germline, CDR1 KGHSH and CDR2 LQKENI.

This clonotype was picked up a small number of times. The CDR3 loop reads CASSEVVTQPQHF. Here the CDR3 DNA reads TGTGCCAGCAGTGAAGTGGTTACCCAGCCCCAGCATTTT. V is TRBV6-1 and J is TRBJ1-5; D remains unclear. The CDR3 runs to 13 residues. The ends were cut back, 1 base at V and 7 bases at J, with 8 bases in the middle. Germline V lookup: CDR1 MNHNS, CDR2 SASEGT.